Presented here are 19 T cell receptor beta chains from one specimen sequenced in a study of blood T cell repertoires in COVID-19. Clones were read by immunoSEQ multiplex PCR, and TCRdb kept only the in-frame ones, dropping some. The data hold roughly 210,000 clones, with roughly 91% observed a single time. Material for sequencing was PBMCs or T cells enriched from blood (not recorded which). The source is a man younger than 45 in a cohort exposed to, infected with or recovered from COVID-19 (not recorded which).

This chain joins TRBV19 and TRBJ2-7, with 7 bases matching TRBD1. Germline-derived CDR1 and CDR2 are LNHDA and SQIVND (reference sequence). V trimming: 4 bases; J trimming: 1 base; junction bases outside the gene matches: 7. This CDR3 region has 15 residues. The CDR3 coding sequence is TGTGCCAGTAGTACCTCAGGGGGAAGATCCTACGAGCAGTACTTC. Its protein product is CASSTSGGRSYEQYF.

This clone appeared a single time. V usage is TRBV4-1 and J usage is TRBJ2-3; 10 nucleotides align to TRBD2. The CDR3 covers 16 residues. Trimming removed 1 base from V and 3 bases from J; junction bases left unmatched: 4. CDR1 MGHRA and CDR2 YSYEKL come from the germline V gene. CDR3 DNA: TGCGCCAGCAGCCAAGGGCTAGCGGGAGTGACAGATACGCAGTATTTT. As protein: CASSQGLAGVTDTQYF.

This clone was seen just once. This chain uses TRBV6-4 with TRBJ1-1, with 9 bases fitting TRBD1. This CDR3 region has 14 residues. Germline V CDR1 and CDR2: MRHNA, SNTAGT. Trimming removed 5 bases from V and 7 bases from J; junction bases left unmatched: 8. CDR3 loop: CASSPTGGIGEAFF. DNA for the CDR3: TGTGCCAGCAGTCCGACAGGGGGAATAGGTGAAGCTTTCTTT.

The V and J genes are TRBV20-1 and TRBJ2-7; D gene uncertain. The CDR3 totals 10 residues. Germline loops: CDR1 DFQATT, CDR2 SNEGSKA (reference sequence). With 6 bases removed from V and 5 bases from J, the gap between germline ends came to 8 bases. The CDR3 coding sequence is TGCAGTGCCACTACGGACGAGCAGTACTTC. Protein product: CSATTDEQYF.

The gene calls are TRBV7-3 and TRBJ1-4, with a possible D match to TRBD1 (6 bases). This CDR3 is 15 amino acids long. Germline V CDR1 and CDR2: SGHTA, FQGTGA. V was trimmed by 5 bases and J by 2 bases, leaving 12 bases between them. The CDR3 here is CASSPGQPTNEKLFF. The CDR3 nucleotides are TGTGCCAGCAGCCCCGGACAGCCCACTAATGAAAAACTGTTTTTT.

The genes are TRBV4-1 and TRBJ2-7; D uncertain. Germline V gene sequence: CDR1 MGHRA, CDR2 YSYEKL. The V end lost 4 bases, the J end lost 4 bases, and 11 bases lay between the germline ends. The CDR3 extends over 13 amino acids. CDR3 residues: CASSPVLLYEQYF. The CDR3 DNA sequence: TGCGCCAGCAGCCCCGTCCTTCTTTACGAGCAGTACTTC.

The chain couples TRBV28 to TRBJ2-7; TRBD2 might be the D (7 bases). The CDR3 loop spans 16 amino acids. Trimming took off 3 bases at V and 2 bases at J, with 17 bases between the two ends. Germline CDR1 MDHEN, CDR2 SYDVKM. The CDR3 spells CASSFPRGRDAYEQYF. The CDR3 nucleotides read TGTGCCAGCAGTTTTCCGCGGGGGCGGGACGCCTACGAGCAGTACTTC.

This chain's CDR3 is CASKEGTGNTGELFF. The DNA of the CDR3 is TGTGCCAGCAAAGAGGGGACAGGGAACACCGGGGAGCTGTTTTTT. The chain has TRBV3-1 (or the pseudogene TRBV3-2) and TRBJ2-2, with 8 bases fitting TRBD1. After removal of 7 bases from V and 1 base from J, the junction contained 5 bases not matched to a gene. This CDR3 has 15 amino acids. Germline assignment: CDR1 LGHDT and CDR2 YNNKEL (reference sequence).

The V call is TRBV29-1, the J call TRBJ1-2, with D perhaps TRBD1 (5 bases). CDR3 length equals 13 residues. Trimming stripped 2 bases from V and 1 base from J, with 8 bases between. Germline CDR1 reads SQVTM; CDR2 reads ANQGSEA. The CDR3 loop reads CSVESDSNYGYTF. The CDR3, as DNA: TGCAGCGTTGAATCAGACAGTAACTATGGCTACACCTTC.

The chain joins TRBV28 to TRBJ1-2, with TRBD1 as a possible D gene (6 bases). Trimming removed 5 bases at V and 6 bases at J, with 19 bases between. The length of the CDR3 is 15 residues. Germline assignment: CDR1 MDHEN and CDR2 SYDVKM. The chain's CDR3 is CASSLSTGPVDGYTF. Here the CDR3 DNA reads TGTGCCAGCAGTCTGTCGACAGGTCCGGTGGATGGCTACACCTTC.

V and J are TRBV7-3 and TRBJ2-3; 8 bases fit TRBD2. Trimming cost V 2 bases and J 3 bases; bases outside gene matches: 7. The length of the CDR3 is 16 residues. The germline CDR1 and CDR2 sequences are SGHTA and FQGTGA. The DNA of the CDR3 is TGTGCCAGCAGCTTAGGGAGGAGCGGGAGTACAGATACGCAGTATTTT. Its protein is CASSLGRSGSTDTQYF.

With regard to this clone: This sample also contains other DNA sequences that code for the same CDR3. The rearrangement links TRBV9 to TRBJ2-5; 8 bases agree with TRBD1. CDR3 length equals 14 residues. V lost 2 bases to trimming and J lost 1 base; unmatched junction nucleotides: 1. Germline-derived CDR1 and CDR2 are SGDLS and YYNGEE. The chain's CDR3 is CASSVQGAQETQYF. The DNA of the CDR3 is TGTGCCAGCAGCGTCCAGGGGGCCCAAGAGACCCAGTACTTC. Using reference TRBV9 and TRBJ2-5 for the parts outside the CDR3, the full variable domain is DSGVTQTPKHLITATGQRVTLRCSPRSGDLSVYWYQQSLDQGLQFLIQYYNGEERAKGNILERFSAQQFPDLHSELNLSSLELGDSALYFCASSVQGAQETQYFGPGTRLLVL.

This chain uses TRBV5-6 with TRBJ2-3; D is possibly TRBD2 (5 bases). CDR3 length: 13 residues. Germline V lookup: CDR1 SGHDT, CDR2 YYEEEE. Trimming left V 3 bases short and J 11 bases short, with 16 bases between. CDR3 bases: TGTGCCAGCAGCTGGGGAGAGGGCGGCAGGCAGTATTTT. Translated, it gives CASSWGEGGRQYF.

This chain connects TRBV5-4 to TRBJ1-2; 10 positions agree with TRBD1. Losses at the gene ends were 0 bases for V and 4 bases for J; bases not matched to a gene: 3. The CDR3 loop spans 15 amino acids. Germline CDR1 is SGHNT and CDR2 is YYREEE (reference sequence). The CDR3 protein is CASSLDRDRGYGYTF. CDR3 sequence (DNA): TGTGCCAGCAGCTTGGACCGGGACAGGGGCTATGGCTACACCTTC.

V usage is TRBV7-2 and J usage is TRBJ1-2; D perhaps matches TRBD1 (5 bases). The CDR3 length is 15 residues. V lost 5 bases to trimming and J lost 0 bases, with 13 bases between them. The germline V gene has CDR1 SGHTA and CDR2 FQGNSA. CDR3 sequence (DNA): TGTGCCAGCAGCCGTGTGGGGGGTTCTAACTATGGCTACACCTTC. As protein: CASSRVGGSNYGYTF.

J is TRBJ2-7 and V is TRBV7-6, with 7 bases aligning to TRBD2. J gave up 11 bases and V 6 bases, and 7 bases lay outside the gene matches. The germline V gene has CDR1 SGHVS and CDR2 FNYEAQ. There are 11 residues in the CDR3. CDR3: CASRAGTTEYF. CDR3 in DNA: TGTGCCAGCAGGGCCGGGACTACCGAGTACTTC.

This clone was detected once. The V call is TRBV19, the J call TRBJ2-1; D possibly corresponds to TRBD2 (6 bases). The CDR3 covers 17 residues. V dropped 3 bases and J dropped 0 bases, with 15 bases sitting between them. CDR1 and CDR2 from the germline V gene are LNHDA and SQIVND (reference sequence). In DNA form, the CDR3 reads TGTGCCAGTAGTATTCCAATAGCGGCTAGCTCCTACAATGAGCAGTTCTTC. It codes for CASSIPIAASSYNEQFF.

The rearrangement joins TRBV2 to TRBJ1-5, with no clear D. Trimming removed 3 bases from V and 3 bases from J, with 12 bases in between. The V gene's germline CDR1 is SNHLY and CDR2 FYNNEI. The length of the CDR3 is 15 residues. The CDR3 coding sequence is TGTGCCAGCAGTGATCGAGACATATACAATCAGCCCCAGCATTTT. It codes for CASSDRDIYNQPQHF. Complete variable domain (other parts from reference TRBV2 and TRBJ1-5): EPEVTQTPSHQVTQMGQEVILRCVPISNHLYFYWYRQILGQKVEFLVSFYNNEISEKSEIFDDQFSVERPDGSNFTLKIRSTKLEDSAMYFCASSDRDIYNQPQHFGDGTRLSIL.

The chain employs TRBV7-3 and TRBJ1-2, with D uncertain. The CDR3 runs to 16 residues. V was clipped by 4 bases and J by 4 bases, with 19 bases between them. Per germline, CDR1 SGHTA and CDR2 FQGTGA. The CDR3 nucleotides read TGTGCCAGCAGCTACTTGAGAACAGTCAAATTCTATGGCTACACCTTC. Translating gives CASSYLRTVKFYGYTF.